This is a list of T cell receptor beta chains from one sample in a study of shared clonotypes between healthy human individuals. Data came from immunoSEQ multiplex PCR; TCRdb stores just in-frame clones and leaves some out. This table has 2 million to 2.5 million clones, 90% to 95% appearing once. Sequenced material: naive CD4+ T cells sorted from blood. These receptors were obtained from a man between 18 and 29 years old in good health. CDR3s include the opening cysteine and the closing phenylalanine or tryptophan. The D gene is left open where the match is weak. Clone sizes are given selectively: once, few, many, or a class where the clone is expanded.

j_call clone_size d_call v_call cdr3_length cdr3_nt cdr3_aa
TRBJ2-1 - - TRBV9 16 TGTGCCAGCAGCGTAGGAGAACGTAATCCCTACAATGAGCAGTTCTTC CASSVGERNPYNEQFF
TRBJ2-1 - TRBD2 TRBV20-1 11 TGCAGCCTGGGGAGGGGCAATGAGCAGTTCTTC CSLGRGNEQFF
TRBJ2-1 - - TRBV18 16 TGTGCCAGCTCACCAGTCGCGACAGTTGCCCCTGCGAAGCAGTTCTTC CASSPVATVAPAKQFF
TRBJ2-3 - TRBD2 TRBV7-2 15 TGTGCCAGCAGCTCCGGACTAGCGAGCACAGATACGCAGTATTTT CASSSGLASTDTQYF
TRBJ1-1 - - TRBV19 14 TGTGCCAGTAGTATCAAGGATCTGAACACTGAAGCTTTCTTT CASSIKDLNTEAFF
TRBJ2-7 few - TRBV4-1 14 TGCGCCAGCAGCCCGGCAGGATTCTCCTACGAGCAGTACTTC CASSPAGFSYEQYF
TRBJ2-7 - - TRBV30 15 TGTGCCTGGAGTGTACTCTCGGGCTGGGCAGGCGAGCAGTACTTC CAWSVLSGWAGEQYF
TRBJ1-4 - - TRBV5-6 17 TGTGCCAGCAGCTTGACCCAGTCTGGTAGGGGAGATGAAAAACTGTTTTTT CASSLTQSGRGDEKLFF
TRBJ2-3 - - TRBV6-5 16 TGTGCCAGCAGTTATGACGTTAGGGGGGGCACAGATACGCAGTATTTT CASSYDVRGGTDTQYF
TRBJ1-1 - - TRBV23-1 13 TGCGCCAGCAGTCAAAGTGCCCTCACTGAAGCTTTCTTT CASSQSALTEAFF
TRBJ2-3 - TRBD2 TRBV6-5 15 TGTGCCAGCAGCCCTCGGCGGGAGGAGACAGATACGCAGTATTTT CASSPRREETDTQYF
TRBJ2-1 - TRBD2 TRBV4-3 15 TGCGCCAGCAGCCAACCGGGGACTAGCTTAGGTGAGCAGTTCTTC CASSQPGTSLGEQFF
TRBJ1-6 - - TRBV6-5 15 TGTGCCAGCAGCCCCAGAGGGTCTGTAAATTCACCCCTCCACTTT CASSPRGSVNSPLHF
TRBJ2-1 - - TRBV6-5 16 TGTGCCAGCAGTTACTCCGGGGGGCGCTCCTACAATGAGCAGTTCTTC CASSYSGGRSYNEQFF
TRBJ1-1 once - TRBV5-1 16 TGCGCCAGCAGCTTGGCAGGAGATTCTTCGACCACTGAAGCTTTCTTT CASSLAGDSSTTEAFF
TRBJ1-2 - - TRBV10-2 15 TGCGCCAGCAGTGAGTCAGTCGGACAGACCTATGGCTACACCTTC CASSESVGQTYGYTF
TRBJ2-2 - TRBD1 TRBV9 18 TGTGCCAGCAGCCTCCTCAGAGCCGGGACAGGGAACACCGGGGAGCTGTTTTTT CASSLLRAGTGNTGELFF
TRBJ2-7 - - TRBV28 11 TGTGCCAGCACCAATGGCTACGAGCAGTACTTC CASTNGYEQYF
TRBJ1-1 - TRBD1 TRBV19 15 TGTGCCAGTAGTATTGGGGCGACAGGGCGAACTGAAGCTTTCTTT CASSIGATGRTEAFF
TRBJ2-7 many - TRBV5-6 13 TGTGCCAGCAGCTCGGGACTTCCCTACGAGCAGTACTTC CASSSGLPYEQYF
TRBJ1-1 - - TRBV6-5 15 TGTGCCAGCTCAAGGCAGCCCTACATGAACACTGAAGCTTTCTTT CASSRQPYMNTEAFF
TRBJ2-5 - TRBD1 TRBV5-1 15 TGCGCCAGCAGCTTGGCCAGGGGGCGCGGGGAGACCCAGTACTTC CASSLARGRGETQYF
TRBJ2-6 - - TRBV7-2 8 TGTGCCAGCGGACAACTGACTTTC CASGQLTF
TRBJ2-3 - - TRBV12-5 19 TGTGCTAGTGGTGGAGACCGGTACTCCCCCCCACTATTCACAGATACGCAGTATTTT CASGGDRYSPPLFTDTQYF
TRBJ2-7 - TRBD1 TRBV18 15 TGTGCCAGCTCACTTACCCGGGACAGCTCCTACGAGCAGTACTTC CASSLTRDSSYEQYF
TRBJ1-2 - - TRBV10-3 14 TGTGCCATCAGCGTCGGACCCCTCGTCGATGGCTACACCTTC CAISVGPLVDGYTF
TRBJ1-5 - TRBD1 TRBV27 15 TGTGCCAGCAGGCCAGGGGGCGCTTTCAATCAGCCCCAGCATTTT CASRPGGAFNQPQHF
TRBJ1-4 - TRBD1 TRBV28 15 TGTGCCAGCAGTTTATCGACAGGGGGCAGTGAAAAACTGTTTTTT CASSLSTGGSEKLFF
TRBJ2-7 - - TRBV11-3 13 TGTGCCAGCAGCAAAGGGACACCCTACGAGCAGTACTTC CASSKGTPYEQYF
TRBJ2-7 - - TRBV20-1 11 TGCAGTGCTACCTCGAGTTACGAGCAGTACTTC CSATSSYEQYF
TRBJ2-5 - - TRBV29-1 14 TGCAGCGTTGAAGATCGAGCCAGACAAGAGACCCAGTACTTC CSVEDRARQETQYF
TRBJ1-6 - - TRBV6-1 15 TGTGCCAGCAGAAATATTACCGCCGCTAATTCACCCCTCCACTTT CASRNITAANSPLHF
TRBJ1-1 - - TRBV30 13 TGTGCCTGGAGTGGTATTCTTGACACTGAAGCTTTCTTT CAWSGILDTEAFF
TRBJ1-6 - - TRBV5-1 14 TGCGCCAGCAGCCGGGGGGCAAAAAATTCACCCCTCCACTTT CASSRGAKNSPLHF
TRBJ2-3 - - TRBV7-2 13 TGTGCCAGCAGCTCGTGGACCCGAGATACGCAGTATTTT CASSSWTRDTQYF
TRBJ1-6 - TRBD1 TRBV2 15 TGTGCCAGCAGGAGGGACAGGAGTGATAATTCACCCCTCCACTTT CASRRDRSDNSPLHF
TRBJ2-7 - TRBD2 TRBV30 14 TGTGCCTGGAGCCCTAGCGGGTTCGCCTACGAGCAGTACTTC CAWSPSGFAYEQYF
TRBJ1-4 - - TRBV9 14 TGTGCCAGCAGCGTAGGAAGGGGCCGTGAAAAACTGTTTTTT CASSVGRGREKLFF